Listed below are T cell receptor beta chains from one sample, sequenced in a study of shared clonotypes between healthy human individuals. This table comes from immunoSEQ multiplex PCR, and its TCRdb copy is limited to in-frame clones, with some not included. The table shows about 2.3 million clones, with around 93% occurring only once. Sequenced sample: naive CD4+ T cells from PBMCs. All receptors come from a man aged 18-30 years in good health. Some clones in this sample may be carry-over from other donors' samples. Both conserved end residues are part of each CDR3. D genes are given only for firm matches. Rows give clone size only sometimes, using once, few, many, or a class for an expanded clone.

v_call: TRBV9; d_call: TRBD2; j_call: TRBJ2-5; clone_size: once; cdr3_nt: TGTGCCAGCAGCCCCCGACAGGGGACTAGCGGGAGGGAGGAGACCCAGTACTTC; cdr3_aa: CASSPRQGTSGREETQYF
v_call: TRBV6-1; d_call: NA; j_call: TRBJ2-7; clone_size: NA; cdr3_nt: TGTGCCAGCACCAGATCCTACGAGCAGTACTTC; cdr3_aa: CASTRSYEQYF
v_call: TRBV30; d_call: TRBD1; j_call: TRBJ1-5; clone_size: NA; cdr3_nt: TGTGCCTGGGGGGCGGCAGGGGGCAACAATCAGCCCCAGCATTTT; cdr3_aa: CAWGAAGGNNQPQHF
v_call: TRBV21-1; d_call: NA; j_call: TRBJ1-2; clone_size: NA; cdr3_nt: TGTGCCAGCACCCTGGAGTTTCTCTATGGCTACACCTTC; cdr3_aa: CASTLEFLYGYTF
v_call: TRBV2; d_call: NA; j_call: TRBJ1-2; clone_size: NA; cdr3_nt: TGTGCCAGCAGCCGGGAGAACTATGGCTACACCTTC; cdr3_aa: CASSRENYGYTF
v_call: TRBV6-5; d_call: TRBD1; j_call: TRBJ1-4; clone_size: NA; cdr3_nt: TGTGCCAGCAAAGACAGGGTAGTTACTAATGAAAAACTGTTTTTT; cdr3_aa: CASKDRVVTNEKLFF
v_call: TRBV7-2; d_call: NA; j_call: TRBJ2-7; clone_size: NA; cdr3_nt: TGTGCCAGCAGCTTAGGGGTAGACGGAGCGGGTCCCCCCTACGAGCAGTACTTC; cdr3_aa: CASSLGVDGAGPPYEQYF
v_call: TRBV7-2; d_call: TRBD1; j_call: TRBJ1-2; clone_size: once; cdr3_nt: TGTGCCAGCAGCTTAGTTTGGGGCGGAGGGGGCCAGGGCTACACCTTC; cdr3_aa: CASSLVWGGGGQGYTF
v_call: TRBV6-1; d_call: NA; j_call: TRBJ1-2; clone_size: NA; cdr3_nt: TGTGCCAGCAGTGAAAGGCAGGGGCCCTATGGCTACACCTTC; cdr3_aa: CASSERQGPYGYTF
v_call: TRBV6-1; d_call: TRBD2; j_call: TRBJ2-7; clone_size: NA; cdr3_nt: TGTGCCAGCACTTCTCTCACTAGCGGGTCATACGAGCAGTACTTC; cdr3_aa: CASTSLTSGSYEQYF
v_call: TRBV5-1; d_call: NA; j_call: TRBJ2-3; clone_size: NA; cdr3_nt: TGCGCCAGCAGCATACAGGGGACTAGCACAGATACGCAGTATTTT; cdr3_aa: CASSIQGTSTDTQYF
v_call: TRBV2; d_call: NA; j_call: TRBJ1-5; clone_size: NA; cdr3_nt: TGTGCCAGCGTTGGACCGGGGGGGGGAGGCAATCAGCCCCAGCATTTT; cdr3_aa: CASVGPGGGGNQPQHF
v_call: TRBV5-6; d_call: NA; j_call: TRBJ2-1; clone_size: NA; cdr3_nt: TGTGCCAGCAGCTTGGTCTCGAGCTCCTACAATGAGCAGTTCTTC; cdr3_aa: CASSLVSSSYNEQFF
v_call: TRBV7-2; d_call: NA; j_call: TRBJ2-5; clone_size: NA; cdr3_nt: TGTGCCAGCAGCTTAGGGCCAGGGGAGACCCAGTACTTC; cdr3_aa: CASSLGPGETQYF
v_call: TRBV7-2; d_call: NA; j_call: TRBJ1-5; clone_size: NA; cdr3_nt: TGTGCCAGCAGCCCGGGTGGGCAGCCCCAGCATTTT; cdr3_aa: CASSPGGQPQHF
v_call: TRBV9; d_call: NA; j_call: TRBJ2-1; clone_size: NA; cdr3_nt: TGTGCCAGCAGCGTAGAAGGCGTTCTTTACTTAAGGAACAATGAGCAGTTCTTC; cdr3_aa: CASSVEGVLYLRNNEQFF
v_call: TRBV6-5; d_call: NA; j_call: TRBJ2-7; clone_size: few; cdr3_nt: TGTGCCAGCCGCTTGGGGCCCTACGAGCAGTACTTC; cdr3_aa: CASRLGPYEQYF
v_call: TRBV2; d_call: TRBD2; j_call: TRBJ2-3; clone_size: NA; cdr3_nt: TGTGCCAGCCATCCGGGACTAGCGCAGTATTTT; cdr3_aa: CASHPGLAQYF
v_call: TRBV28; d_call: NA; j_call: TRBJ1-1; clone_size: NA; cdr3_nt: TGTGCCAGCACCGGGGGGGTTACTGAAGCTTTCTTT; cdr3_aa: CASTGGVTEAFF
v_call: TRBV23-1; d_call: NA; j_call: TRBJ1-1; clone_size: NA; cdr3_nt: TGCGCCAGCAGTCAATTTTGGCTTTTCGGTTTCTGGGAGAACACTGAAGCTTTCTTT; cdr3_aa: CASSQFWLFGFWENTEAFF
v_call: TRBV28; d_call: TRBD1; j_call: TRBJ2-7; clone_size: NA; cdr3_nt: TGTGCCAGCAGTTTAGGGACAGGGCCGTCCTACGAGCAGTACTTC; cdr3_aa: CASSLGTGPSYEQYF
v_call: TRBV20-1; d_call: TRBD1; j_call: TRBJ1-2; clone_size: NA; cdr3_nt: TGCAGGGCGAAAGGGACAGAGGGCTACACCTTC; cdr3_aa: CRAKGTEGYTF
v_call: TRBV4-1; d_call: NA; j_call: TRBJ2-3; clone_size: NA; cdr3_nt: TGCGCCAGCAGCCAAGGGAGCGGGCTTAACACAGATACGCAGTATTTT; cdr3_aa: CASSQGSGLNTDTQYF
v_call: TRBV5-1; d_call: TRBD1; j_call: TRBJ2-7; clone_size: NA; cdr3_nt: TGCGCCAGCACTCAGACAGGGCGAGGCCAGGGAGCCTACGAGCAGTACTTC; cdr3_aa: CASTQTGRGQGAYEQYF
v_call: TRBV30; d_call: NA; j_call: TRBJ2-7; clone_size: NA; cdr3_nt: TGTGCCTGGAGCCCAGGTCCTGCCTACGAGCAGTACTTC; cdr3_aa: CAWSPGPAYEQYF
v_call: TRBV23-1; d_call: NA; j_call: TRBJ1-5; clone_size: few; cdr3_nt: TGCGCCAGCAGTCAATCTACGGGGCGCAATCAGCCCCAGCATTTT; cdr3_aa: CASSQSTGRNQPQHF
v_call: TRBV14; d_call: NA; j_call: TRBJ2-7; clone_size: NA; cdr3_nt: TGTGCCAGCAGCCAAGGACTGGGGCTCTCCTACGAGCAGTACTTC; cdr3_aa: CASSQGLGLSYEQYF
v_call: TRBV10-3; d_call: NA; j_call: TRBJ2-7; clone_size: NA; cdr3_nt: TGTGCCATCAGTAAACAGGGTTACGAGCAGTACTTC; cdr3_aa: CAISKQGYEQYF
v_call: TRBV7-3; d_call: NA; j_call: TRBJ2-7; clone_size: NA; cdr3_nt: TGTGCCAGCAGCTTTCAGGGACTCAGCTACGAGCAGTACTTC; cdr3_aa: CASSFQGLSYEQYF
v_call: TRBV7-2; d_call: NA; j_call: TRBJ2-3; clone_size: NA; cdr3_nt: TGTGCCAGCAGCTTATCACAGTTGAGCACAGATACGCAGTATTTT; cdr3_aa: CASSLSQLSTDTQYF
v_call: TRBV28; d_call: NA; j_call: TRBJ2-3; clone_size: NA; cdr3_nt: TGTGCCAGCAGTTACTGGGCGAGAACTAGCACAGATACGCAGTATTTT; cdr3_aa: CASSYWARTSTDTQYF
v_call: TRBV6-1; d_call: TRBD2; j_call: TRBJ2-1; clone_size: NA; cdr3_nt: TGTGCCACCTTCCCCCTAGCGGGAGGGCCGGGCGAGCAGTTCTTC; cdr3_aa: CATFPLAGGPGEQFF
v_call: TRBV6-5; d_call: NA; j_call: TRBJ2-7; clone_size: NA; cdr3_nt: TGTGCCAGCAGTTACTCGGTCCCGAGAAGCTCCTACGAGCAGTACTTC; cdr3_aa: CASSYSVPRSSYEQYF
v_call: TRBV19; d_call: NA; j_call: TRBJ2-7; clone_size: NA; cdr3_nt: TGTGCCAGTAGTTCCCCACCCGGGACGGGGCCCATCGAGCAGTACTTC; cdr3_aa: CASSSPPGTGPIEQYF
v_call: TRBV27; d_call: TRBD1; j_call: TRBJ1-1; clone_size: NA; cdr3_nt: TGTGCCAGCAGTTCCATCCGGGACAGGGGGCTAGTACTGACTGAAGCTTTCTTT; cdr3_aa: CASSSIRDRGLVLTEAFF
v_call: TRBV11-2; d_call: TRBD2; j_call: TRBJ2-1; clone_size: NA; cdr3_nt: TGTGCCAGCAGCTTAGATCAATCACTAGCGGGAGCAAATGAGCAGTTCTTC; cdr3_aa: CASSLDQSLAGANEQFF
v_call: TRBV6-6; d_call: NA; j_call: TRBJ2-7; clone_size: NA; cdr3_nt: TGTGCCAGCAGTTACGGCAGACTTAGCTCCTACGAGCAGTACTTC; cdr3_aa: CASSYGRLSSYEQYF
v_call: TRBV5-1; d_call: TRBD1; j_call: TRBJ2-6; clone_size: NA; cdr3_nt: TGCGCCAGCAGCTCACTTGGGACAGCCAGCTCTGGGGCCAACGTCCTGACTTTC; cdr3_aa: CASSSLGTASSGANVLTF
v_call: TRBV10-1; d_call: TRBD1; j_call: TRBJ1-1; clone_size: NA; cdr3_nt: TGCGCCAGCAGTGAGGCCCTACGACAGGGAATGTTAAACACTGAAGCTTTCTTT; cdr3_aa: CASSEALRQGMLNTEAFF
v_call: TRBV23-1; d_call: NA; j_call: TRBJ2-7; clone_size: NA; cdr3_nt: TGCGCCACCCGGGGGGCGTCGGACGAGCAGTACTTC; cdr3_aa: CATRGASDEQYF
v_call: TRBV7-9; d_call: NA; j_call: TRBJ1-3; clone_size: NA; cdr3_nt: TGTGCCCCTTCGCTGGTGAGCTCTGGAAACACCATATATTTT; cdr3_aa: CAPSLVSSGNTIYF
v_call: TRBV5-1; d_call: NA; j_call: TRBJ2-5; clone_size: NA; cdr3_nt: TGCGCCAGCAGCGCATTGATGTCGATCCAAGAGACCCAGTACTTC; cdr3_aa: CASSALMSIQETQYF
v_call: TRBV10-3; d_call: NA; j_call: TRBJ2-1; clone_size: NA; cdr3_nt: TGTGCCATCAGTGAACGAATGGTGACGCTCCTCTACAATGAGCAGTTCTTC; cdr3_aa: CAISERMVTLLYNEQFF
v_call: TRBV19; d_call: NA; j_call: TRBJ2-1; clone_size: NA; cdr3_nt: TGTGCCAGTAGTGGAATTGGAGTTCGGAATGAGCAGTTCTTC; cdr3_aa: CASSGIGVRNEQFF
v_call: TRBV5-1; d_call: NA; j_call: TRBJ2-5; clone_size: once; cdr3_nt: TGCGCCAGCAGCTTGGGCCTCCAAGAGACCCAGTACTTC; cdr3_aa: CASSLGLQETQYF
v_call: TRBV28; d_call: NA; j_call: TRBJ1-2; clone_size: NA; cdr3_nt: TGTGCCAGCGCCTTGGGGCGTGTGGGGGGCTACACCTTC; cdr3_aa: CASALGRVGGYTF
v_call: TRBV5-4; d_call: NA; j_call: TRBJ1-6; clone_size: NA; cdr3_nt: TGTGCCAGCAGCTTGAAACCCTCACCGATATATAATTCACCCCTCCACTTT; cdr3_aa: CASSLKPSPIYNSPLHF